Presented here are 5 T cell receptor beta chains from one specimen sequenced in a study of breast tumors, draining lymph nodes, adjacent tissues. Breast cancer patients provided tissue from their axillary draining lymph nodes. MiXCR was run by TCRdb on the multiplex PCR reads, yielding one entry per CDR3 protein. The sample contains 140,000 or so distinct CDR3 sequences, about 33% of which appear only once. Sequenced input: axillary lymph node tissue. These receptors were collected from a female donor with breast cancer. Some clones in this sample may be carry-over from other donors' samples.

This clonotype came up a few times. The genes are TRBV12-3 or TRBV12-4 and TRBJ1-1; D is unclear. The CDR3 contains 14 residues. Deletions cut 6 bases from V and 1 base from J, with 12 bases between. CDR3 DNA sequence: TGTGCCAGCAGCCGCGGACTGAGGAACACTGAAGCTTTCTTT. Translated: CASSRGLRNTEAFF.

This clonotype was found many times. The junction shows a germline mismatch at one end, possibly a read error. V usage is TRBV7-9 and J usage is TRBJ1-2, with D perhaps TRBD1 (6 bases). The CDR3 runs 15 residues. CDR1 and CDR2 (germline): SEHNR, FQNEAQ (reference sequence). As DNA, the CDR3 is TGTGCCAGCAGCGACCGGGACAAAGCTAACTATGGCTACCCCTTC. It is translated as CASSDRDKANYGYPF.

This clonotype was seen at least ten times. The chain carries TRBV7-6 and TRBJ2-1, with 11 positions matching TRBD2. The CDR3 contains 15 residues. V dropped 5 bases and J dropped 6; count of bases not matched to a gene: 6. CDR1 is SGHVS and CDR2 is FNYEAQ in the germline V gene. The CDR3 DNA sequence: TGTGCCAGCAGCCTAACTAGCGGGGGCCCCAATGAGCAGTTCTTC. The encoded protein is CASSLTSGGPNEQFF.

This clonotype was seen ten or more times. The chain couples TRBV9 to TRBJ2-7, with D maybe TRBD1 (6 bases). With 1 base removed from V and 3 bases from J, the gap between germline ends came to 14 bases. CDR3 size: 15 residues. Germline loops: CDR1 SGDLS, CDR2 YYNGEE. The CDR3 loop is CASSVRQGSNYEQYF. As DNA, the CDR3 is TGTGCCAGCAGCGTAAGGCAGGGGTCGAACTACGAGCAGTACTTC.

This clonotype was recorded a few times. Just one base apart from a much larger clone, this may be a read error. V usage is TRBV12-3 or TRBV12-4 and J usage is TRBJ2-1; 15 bases line up with TRBD2. There are 15 residues in the CDR3. V was pared by 5 bases and J by 7 bases, with 3 bases of the junction left unmatched. This CDR3 reads CASSIGTSGGNEQFF. DNA of the CDR3: TGTGCCAGCAGTATCGGGACTAGCGGGGGGAATGAGCAGTTCTTC.